The 18 T cell receptor beta chains below were found in one sample sequenced in a study of post-analysis software for immune sequencing data. For these TCRs, the target antigens are not known. Study-wide points: About five TRBV segments (TRBV5-6, TRBV5-1 and TRBV20-1 among them) occurred more frequently in patients than in controls.

Carried by the TCR beta cDNA libraries were unique molecular identifiers. TCRdb recomputed calls from the PCR reads with MiXCR, one row per CDR3 protein. The sample holds about 560,000 distinct CDR3 sequences; around 44% are singletons and the top ten take approximately 1.7%. The sequencing sample was made of blood. The receptors here all came from a girl aged 10-17 years with multiple sclerosis.

The chain combines TRBV28 with TRBJ2-3; 7 bases line up with TRBD2. The CDR3 loop spans 15 amino acids. J gave up 2 bases and V 3 bases, and 5 bases lay outside the gene matches. Germline V gene lookup returns CDR1 MDHEN and CDR2 SYDVKM. The CDR3 is CASSFWRGFTDTQYF. The CDR3, as DNA: TGTGCCAGCAGTTTTTGGCGGGGGTTCACAGATACGCAGTATTTT.

The chain recombines TRBV5-1 with TRBJ2-3; TRBD1 matches at 8 bases. This CDR3 region has 14 residues. Trimming at V came to 3 bases and at J to 5 bases, leaving 5 bases not matched to a gene. Germline-derived CDR1 and CDR2 are SGHRS and YFSETQ. The CDR3 nucleotides read TGCGCCAGCAGCTGGCAGGGGGCGGAAGATACGCAGTATTTT. Protein: CASSWQGAEDTQYF.

The chain carries TRBV7-2 and TRBJ2-7; TRBD2 aligns across 10 bases. After removal of 3 bases from V and 1 base from J, the junction contained 6 bases not matched to a gene. CDR3 length: 16 amino acids. The germline V gene encodes CDR1 SGHTA and CDR2 FQGNSA. CDR3 residues: CASSFSSGGLSYEQYF. The CDR3 nucleotides read TGTGCCAGCAGCTTCTCTAGCGGGGGTCTGTCCTACGAGCAGTACTTC.

This clonotype was picked up one time. V gene TRBV25-1 combines with J gene TRBJ2-5; TRBD1 aligns across 10 bases. The junction had 6 bases not matched to a gene; V was cut back by 3 bases and J by 5 bases. CDR3 size: 15 residues. Germline CDR1 reads MGHDK; CDR2 reads SYGVNS. The CDR3 region is CASSDRDRGGETQYF. DNA of the CDR3: TGTGCCAGCAGTGACCGGGACAGGGGCGGTGAGACCCAGTACTTC.

With respect to this clonotype: The CDR3 does not close with the conserved phenylalanine or tryptophan, likely indicating a read error. The rearrangement links TRBV12-3 or TRBV12-4 to TRBJ2-3; D remains ambiguous. Trimming shortened V by 6 bases and J by 4 bases, and 8 bases separated the two germline ends. The CDR3 loop spans 12 amino acids. The CDR3 bases are TGTGCCAGCAGCCCAACGGCAGATACGCAGTATTTG. It translates to CASSPTADTQYL.

The rearrangement uses TRBV6-2 or TRBV6-3 and TRBJ2-1; 11 positions agree with TRBD2. The J call is uncertain, as TRBJ2-7 better fits the DNA end. In germline, CDR1 is MNHEY, CDR2 SVGEGT. This CDR3 has 16 amino acids. CDR3 nucleotides: TGTGCCAGCAGGTATCATAGCGGGAGGGCCTACAATGAGCAGTACTTC. Residues: CASRYHSGRAYNEQYF.

J is TRBJ2-1 and V is TRBV10-3; D assignment may be TRBD1 or TRBD2 (5 bases each). CDR3 length equals 16 residues. Per the germline V gene, CDR1 is ENHRY and CDR2 is SYGVKD. V lost 2 bases, J lost 7 bases, and 18 bases lay in between. CDR3 coding DNA: TGTGCCATCAGTGAGAGTAGTCGGGGCGGTACGAATGAGCAGTTCTTC. Its protein product is CAISESSRGGTNEQFF.

The sample holds a few counts of this clonotype. The chain is built from TRBV5-6 and TRBJ2-4; 9 bases are shared with TRBD1. The end of the DNA fits TRBJ2-7 better, so the J call may be wrong. This CDR3 is built from 14 residues. Germline values: CDR1 SGHDT, CDR2 YYEEEE. As DNA, the CDR3 is TGTGCCAGCGGGCCCCGGGACAGGGTGTACGAGCAGTACTTC. Residues: CASGPRDRVYEQYF.

The chain is built from TRBV12-3 or TRBV12-4 and TRBJ1-5; D remains unclear. Trimming pared 5 bases from V and 0 bases from J, leaving 8 bases between. This CDR3 has 14 amino acids. The CDR3 protein is CASSVMDSNQPQHF. The CDR3 DNA sequence: TGTGCCAGCAGTGTGATGGATAGCAATCAGCCCCAGCATTTT.

V and J are TRBV27 and TRBJ1-1; TRBD1 agrees at 9 bases. CDR1 MNHEY and CDR2 SMNVEV come from the germline V gene (reference sequence). CDR3 length: 14 amino acids. The V and J ends lost 6 bases and 5 bases, in that order; junction bases with no gene match: 7. As DNA, the CDR3 is TGTGCCAGCAGGGGAACCGGACAGGGGACTGAAGCTTTCTTT. Its protein product is CASRGTGQGTEAFF.

CDR3 region: CASTQATDTQYF. For the CDR3, the DNA is TGTGCCAGCACACAGGCCACAGATACGCAGTATTTT. The J gene is TRBJ2-3, the V gene TRBV2, with D possibly being TRBD1 (5 bases). CDR3 length: 12 residues. Per the germline V gene, CDR1 is SNHLY and CDR2 is FYNNEI. V lost 7 bases to trimming and J lost 2 bases, with 7 bases between them. The full variable domain, its missing parts supplied by reference TRBV2 and TRBJ2-3, is EPEVTQTPSHQVTQMGQEVILRCVPISNHLYFYWYRQILGQKVEFLVSFYNNEISEKSEIFDDQFSVERPDGSNFTLKIRSTKLEDSAMYFCASTQATDTQYFGPGTRLTVL.

The gene calls are TRBV11-2 and TRBJ2-5; D gene ambiguous. The CDR3 spans 14 residues. The V end was cut by 2 bases, the J end by 4 bases, with 11 bases between. Germline-derived CDR1 and CDR2 are SGHAT and FQNNGV. The CDR3 sequence: CASSLTHISETQYF. The DNA for the CDR3 is TGTGCCAGCAGCTTAACACACATCTCAGAGACCCAGTACTTC.

The rearrangement joins TRBV7-2 to TRBJ2-7; no clear D. Germline CDR1 and CDR2: SGHTA and FQGNSA. This CDR3 contains 12 residues. V was trimmed by 7 bases and J by 3 bases, leaving 10 bases between them. The CDR3 nucleotides are TGTGCCAGCAAGGAACAGTACTACGAGCAGTACTTC. Amino acid sequence: CASKEQYYEQYF.

The J gene is TRBJ2-5, the V gene TRBV12-3 or TRBV12-4; 11 nucleotides agree with TRBD1. The J call may be wrong; the DNA end is better matched by TRBJ2-7. The CDR3 extends over 15 amino acids. The CDR3 DNA is TGTGCCAGCAGTCGGACAGGGGGCGCGGAGGGCGAGCAGTACTTC. This translates into CASSRTGGAEGEQYF.

The J gene is TRBJ2-2, the V gene TRBV27; D might be TRBD2 (6 bases). This CDR3 is built from 18 residues. Germline V gene data show CDR1 as MNHEY and CDR2 as SMNVEV (reference sequence). V lost 6 bases and J 3 bases, leaving 23 bases between the germline ends. CDR3 in DNA: TGTGCCAGCAGCCCGACGGGGGAGCCCTCGACCCACACCGGGGAGCTGTTTTTT. As protein: CASSPTGEPSTHTGELFF.

This chain connects TRBV20-1 to TRBJ2-7; D is ambiguous. The CDR3 totals 14 residues. V dropped 6 bases and J dropped 3 bases, with 18 bases sitting between them. Germline V gene sequence: CDR1 DFQATT, CDR2 SNEGSKA (reference sequence). CDR3 in DNA: TGCAGTGCCAAAAGAGGCCCCGAACGCTACGAGCAGTACTTC. This codes for CSAKRGPERYEQYF.

This clonotype has just a few counts. The chain couples TRBV29-1 to TRBJ2-1, with unresolved D. The germline gives CDR1 SQVTM, CDR2 ANQGSEA. The CDR3 is 12 residues long. V gave up 6 bases and J gave up 6 bases, with 12 bases separating them. CDR3 loop: CSVLSRSNEQFF. The CDR3 DNA reads TGCAGCGTCCTTAGCCGGAGCAATGAGCAGTTCTTC.

This clonotype appeared a single time. The chain is built from TRBV29-1 and TRBJ2-1, with D possibly matching TRBD1 (5 bases). Germline values: CDR1 SQVTM, CDR2 ANQGSEA. Trimming removed 6 bases from V and 3 bases from J, with 15 bases in between. CDR3 size: 14 residues. The CDR3 DNA reads as TGCAGCGTGTCAGGGAATTCACTCTACAATGAGCAGTTCTTC. It specifies CSVSGNSLYNEQFF.